The 32 T cell receptor beta chains below come from one sample, sequenced in a study of blood T cell repertoires in COVID-19. Repertoires were generated with immunoSEQ multiplex PCR, while TCRdb's copy carries only in-frame clones and drops some. The sample shows fewer than 65,000 clones, roughly 87% of them seen only once. Sequencing was done on a sample of peripheral blood. These receptors all stem from a human donor with acute or convalescent COVID-19. The donor label of this sample is uncertain.

The V call is TRBV7-9, the J call TRBJ2-1, with 8 bases that match TRBD1. Germline loops: CDR1 SEHNR, CDR2 FQNEAQ (reference sequence). Unmatched junction bases numbered 5, after V lost 5 bases and J lost 5 bases. The CDR3 loop spans 14 amino acids. The CDR3 loop is CASSRGTGNNEQFF. The CDR3 bases are TGTGCCAGCAGCCGGGGGACAGGAAACAATGAGCAGTTCTTC.

This clone turned up a few times. This chain links TRBV5-1 with TRBJ2-3; weak D call: TRBD1 (7 bases). Germline lookup yields CDR1 SGHRS and CDR2 YFSETQ. The CDR3 has 15 amino acids. Trimming shortened V by 5 bases and J by 3 bases, and 16 bases separated the two germline ends. This chain's CDR3 is CASRTGRQGTDTQYF. As DNA, the CDR3 is TGCGCCAGCAGGACAGGGAGGCAAGGTACAGATACGCAGTATTTT. Full variable domain (remainder filled in from reference TRBV5-1 and TRBJ2-3): KAGVTQTPRYLIKTRGQQVTLSCSPISGHRSVSWYQQTPGQGLQFLFEYFSETQRNKGNFPGRFSGRQFSNSRSEMNVSTLELGDSALYLCASRTGRQGTDTQYFGPGTRLTVL.

This clone was found a few times. V usage is TRBV27 and J usage is TRBJ1-6; 7 bases align to TRBD1. Germline loops: CDR1 MNHEY, CDR2 SMNVEV (reference sequence). The CDR3 spans 17 residues. V shed 5 bases, J shed 1 base, and the junction held 8 bases outside the gene matches. The CDR3 DNA sequence: TGTGCCAGCAGTCCTTCAGGGGGTCGTTCCTATAATTCACCCCTCCACTTT. This translates into CASSPSGGRSYNSPLHF.

The chain employs TRBV28 and TRBJ2-3, with 8 bases lining up with TRBD2. After removal of 4 bases from V and 5 bases from J, the junction contained 8 bases not matched to a gene. The germline CDR1 and CDR2 sequences are MDHEN and SYDVKM. This CDR3 region has 15 residues. CDR3: CASSSPGLDRDTQYF. DNA of the CDR3: TGTGCCAGCAGTTCACCGGGACTAGATCGAGATACGCAGTATTTT.

This clone has a single count. The chain combines TRBV10-1 with TRBJ2-3; possible D gene TRBD1, 5 bases. Germline V lookup: CDR1 WNHNN, CDR2 SYGVQD (reference sequence). The CDR3 covers 13 residues. V was clipped by 3 bases and J by 5 bases, with 9 bases between them. The CDR3 loop reads CASSDGALDTQYF. The CDR3 DNA reads TGCGCCAGCAGTGATGGGGCTTTAGATACGCAGTATTTT.

The V and J genes are TRBV21-1 and TRBJ2-1; the table names TRBD2, a call not compared with the DNA. TRBV21-1 is an annotated pseudogene. This CDR3 spans 18 amino acids. The CDR3: CASSSRTSGGAECFEQFF. Written as DNA, the CDR3 is TGTGCCAGCAGCTCCCGGACTAGCGGGGGGGCGGAATGCTTTGAGCAGTTCTTC.

The chain is built from TRBV2 and TRBJ2-2, with a possible D match to TRBD2 (5 bases). Trimming cost V 4 bases and J 4 bases, with 10 bases left between them. The CDR3 is 14 residues long. The germline CDR1 and CDR2 sequences are SNHLY and FYNNEI. This CDR3 reads CASSVVSVTGELFF. The CDR3 nucleotides read TGTGCCAGCAGTGTGGTTAGCGTCACCGGGGAGCTGTTTTTT.

This clone was detected a few times. V is TRBV27 and J is TRBJ2-7; the match to TRBD2 covers 7 bases. V dropped 5 bases and J dropped 5; count of bases not matched to a gene: 6. The CDR3 has 13 residues. From germline, CDR1 is MNHEY and CDR2 SMNVEV (reference sequence). As DNA, the CDR3 is TGTGCCAGCAGTCCAACTAGCGAAGACGAGCAGTACTTC. Its translation: CASSPTSEDEQYF.

This clone showed up just once. This chain links TRBV5-4 with TRBJ2-7, with 11 bases matching TRBD2. CDR1 and CDR2 (germline): SGHNT, YYREEE (reference sequence). Germline trimming cut 3 bases from V and 2 bases from J; bases unmatched to any gene: 4. This CDR3 spans 15 amino acids. The CDR3 nucleotides read TGTGCCAGCAGCTCTCTAGCGGGAGGACCCTACGAGCAGTACTTC. It specifies CASSSLAGGPYEQYF.

J is TRBJ1-2 and V is TRBV5-1, with D unclear. V was clipped by 4 bases and J by 2 bases, with 6 bases between them. From germline, CDR1 is SGHRS and CDR2 YFSETQ. The CDR3 has 12 residues. The chain's CDR3 is CASSASNYGYTF. The CDR3 DNA sequence: TGCGCCAGCAGCGCGTCAAACTATGGCTACACCTTC.

The V gene is TRBV28, the J gene TRBJ2-5; 10 bases line up with TRBD2. Germline V gene lookup returns CDR1 MDHEN and CDR2 SYDVKM. J gave up 5 bases and V 6 bases, and 9 bases lay outside the gene matches. The CDR3 is 15 amino acids. The CDR3 loop is CASRRQRGGRETQYF. The CDR3 coding sequence is TGTGCCAGCAGACGCCAGCGGGGGGGCCGGGAGACCCAGTACTTC.

The chain combines TRBV6-6 with TRBJ1-5; D is ambiguous. The CDR3 loop spans 15 amino acids. Trimming cost V 2 bases and J 0 bases, with 8 bases left between them. Germline V gene data show CDR1 as MNHNY and CDR2 as SVGAGI (reference sequence). The CDR3 DNA reads TGTGCCAGCAGTTACGAGTCCCTTAGCAATCAGCCCCAGCATTTT. It translates to CASSYESLSNQPQHF.

This chain joins TRBV7-8 and TRBJ2-7, with 16 nucleotides matching TRBD2. The CDR3 totals 15 residues. Per the germline V gene, CDR1 is SGHVS and CDR2 is FQNEAQ. V lost 5 bases, J lost 6 bases, and 4 bases stayed unmatched. The CDR3 DNA sequence: TGTGCCAGCAGCCCAGGGACTAGCGGGGGGGGCGAGCAGTACTTC. It is translated as CASSPGTSGGGEQYF.

The genes are TRBV7-2 and TRBJ2-5; TRBD1 matches 10 bases. V was pared by 4 bases and J by 4 bases, with 3 bases of the junction left unmatched. This CDR3 region has 14 residues. The germline gives CDR1 SGHTA, CDR2 FQGNSA. The CDR3 coding sequence is TGTGCCAGCAGCTCGGGACAGGGGCCAGAGACCCAGTACTTC. Translating it yields CASSSGQGPETQYF.

This clone was recorded only once. V is TRBV5-1 and J is TRBJ1-4; 7 positions match TRBD1. In germline, CDR1 is SGHRS, CDR2 YFSETQ. The length of the CDR3 is 16 residues. With 4 bases clipped from V and 7 bases from J, the junction kept 13 bases outside the gene matches. The DNA for the CDR3 is TGCGCCAGCAGCCCTAGACAGGGCGCTCTTTTTGAAAAACTGTTTTTT. This codes for CASSPRQGALFEKLFF.

V gene TRBV18 combines with J gene TRBJ2-6; maybe TRBD2 (5 bases). The CDR3 runs 14 residues. V was clipped by 5 bases and J by 4 bases, with 9 bases between them. Germline CDR1 and CDR2: KGHSH and LQKENI. This CDR3 reads CASSEGVGANVLTF. The DNA of the CDR3 is TGTGCCAGCTCAGAGGGAGTGGGGGCCAACGTCCTGACTTTC.

The chain is built from TRBV25-1 and TRBJ1-3; 12 bases line up with TRBD1. Germline loops: CDR1 MGHDK, CDR2 SYGVNS. This CDR3 contains 17 residues. J lost 4 bases, V lost 5 bases, and 9 bases had no gene match. The CDR3 bases are TGTGCCAGCAGTTCCCATGGGACAGGGGGCGTCGGAAACACCATATATTTT. Residues: CASSSHGTGGVGNTIYF.

The V gene is TRBV5-4, the J gene TRBJ2-5; 10 nucleotides match TRBD2. Looked up from germline, CDR1 is SGHNT and CDR2 is YYREEE (reference sequence). J was trimmed by 5 bases and V by 4 bases; bases with no gene match: 11. This CDR3 is 16 amino acids long. CDR3 sequence reads: CASSPGSSGRRETQYF. CDR3 DNA sequence: TGTGCCAGCAGCCCCGGTAGTAGCGGGAGGCGGGAGACCCAGTACTTC.

The chain links TRBV18 to TRBJ2-3, with 10 bases lining up with TRBD1. The junction had 11 bases not matched to a gene; V was cut back by 5 bases and J by 3 bases. Germline V gene data show CDR1 as KGHSH and CDR2 as LQKENI. The CDR3 spans 17 residues. CDR3 amino acids: CASSSTGQGVGTDTQYF. The DNA for the CDR3 is TGTGCCAGCTCATCAACCGGACAGGGGGTAGGGACAGATACGCAGTATTTT.

This clone appeared a few times. This chain joins TRBV14 and TRBJ1-6; D is unclear. Per the germline V gene, CDR1 is SGHDN and CDR2 is FVKESK. V was clipped by 6 bases and J by 1 base, with 7 bases between them. The CDR3 has 14 residues. For the CDR3, the DNA is TGTGCCAGCAGTCCCCGTTCCTATAATTCACCCCTCCACTTT. Its protein product is CASSPRSYNSPLHF.

The CDR3 DNA reads as TGTGCCAGCAGTATTCAGGGGGCGTCTTCCTACGAGCAGTACTTC. It specifies CASSIQGASSYEQYF. The J gene is TRBJ2-7, the V gene TRBV2; 8 bases agree with TRBD1. Germline CDR1 reads SNHLY; CDR2 reads FYNNEI. V was pared by 5 bases and J by 1 base, with 7 bases of the junction left unmatched. This CDR3 is built from 15 residues.

The chain recombines TRBV7-8 with TRBJ1-3; TRBD1 might be the D (5 bases). Trimming pared 0 bases from V and 0 bases from J, leaving 12 bases between. CDR3 length: 17 residues. Germline loops: CDR1 SGHVS, CDR2 FQNEAQ. The DNA of the CDR3 is TGTGCCAGCAGCTTAGCGGGGGGGAAGGGCTCTGGAAACACCATATATTTT. This translates into CASSLAGGKGSGNTIYF.

The genes are TRBV21-1 and TRBJ2-7; the DNA was not compared with TRBD1, the D call given in the table. TRBV21-1 is tagged as a pseudogene. This CDR3 has 16 amino acids. The chain's CDR3 is CASSKFRQGAYREQYF. The CDR3 region has the DNA TGTGCCAGCAGCAAATTCCGACAGGGGGCCTACAGGGAGCAGTACTTC.

This chain connects TRBV28 to TRBJ1-2; a weak D match, TRBD1 (5 bases). CDR1 and CDR2 (germline): MDHEN, SYDVKM. The CDR3 has 12 amino acids. Trimming pared 6 bases from V and 5 bases from J, leaving 10 bases between. This CDR3 reads CASSLTGYGYTF. The CDR3 DNA is TGTGCCAGCAGCCTAACAGGTTATGGCTACACCTTC.

The V and J genes are TRBV9 and TRBJ1-1; D perhaps matches TRBD1 (5 bases). CDR1 SGDLS and CDR2 YYNGEE come from the germline V gene. The CDR3 consists of 13 residues. V was trimmed by 4 bases and J by 6 bases, leaving 13 bases between them. For the CDR3, the DNA is TGTGCCAGCAGCCTCAGACGGGGGTCTGAAGCTTTCTTT. Translated: CASSLRRGSEAFF.

CDR3 in DNA: TGTGCCAGCACCCCGTACCAAGAGACCCAGTACTTC. Protein: CASTPYQETQYF. V and J are TRBV6-4 and TRBJ2-5; the D is unclear. This CDR3 is 12 amino acids long. Germline V gene lookup returns CDR1 MRHNA and CDR2 SNTAGT. Trimming removed 7 bases at V and 0 bases at J, with 6 bases between.

The rearrangement uses TRBV7-6 and TRBJ2-7, with 10 nucleotides matching TRBD2. V was clipped by 2 bases and J by 3 bases; unmatched bases: 4. Germline-derived CDR1 and CDR2 are SGHVS and FNYEAQ. The length of the CDR3 is 15 residues. CDR3 DNA sequence: TGTGCCAGCAGCTTATTCGCTAGCGGGAGCTACGAGCAGTACTTC. As protein: CASSLFASGSYEQYF.

This chain joins TRBV6-6 and TRBJ1-3, with 8 bases that match TRBD1. This CDR3 spans 15 amino acids. Per germline, CDR1 MNHNY and CDR2 SVGAGI (reference sequence). The junction had 7 bases not matched to a gene; V was cut back by 5 bases and J by 4 bases. CDR3 region: CASSLTGTGGNTIYF. The CDR3 nucleotides read TGTGCCAGCAGTCTGACCGGGACAGGAGGAAACACCATATATTTT.

The rearrangement joins TRBV13 to TRBJ2-1; 10 positions match TRBD2. Germline CDR1 PRHDT, CDR2 FYEKMQ (reference sequence). Trimming at V came to 2 bases and at J to 3 bases, leaving 10 bases not matched to a gene. This CDR3 region has 18 residues. The CDR3 bases are TGTGCCAGCAGCTTAAGGGCCACAGCGGGGGGGAACTACAATGAGCAGTTCTTC. Translation: CASSLRATAGGNYNEQFF.

The CDR3 region is CASRVKQGVTNYGYTF. CDR3 DNA sequence: TGTGCAAGTCGCGTAAAACAGGGAGTGACAAACTATGGCTACACCTTC. The rearrangement links TRBV12-2 to TRBJ1-2; the table's D call of TRBD1 was not tested on the DNA. TRBV12-2 corresponds to a pseudogene. This CDR3 region has 16 residues.

The genes are TRBV13 and TRBJ2-5; tentatively, D is TRBD2 (5 bases). With 2 bases removed from V and 0 bases from J, the gap between germline ends came to 10 bases. The CDR3 is 15 residues long. In germline, CDR1 is PRHDT, CDR2 FYEKMQ (reference sequence). CDR3 amino acids: CASSLRWENQETQYF. CDR3 sequence (DNA): TGTGCCAGCAGCTTACGATGGGAGAACCAAGAGACCCAGTACTTC.

This chain connects TRBV7-9 to TRBJ1-4; a weak D match, TRBD1 (6 bases). Germline CDR1 is SEHNR and CDR2 is FQNEAQ (reference sequence). The CDR3 is made up of 15 amino acids. Trimming stripped 1 base from V and 8 bases from J, with 14 bases between. CDR3 protein: CASSLGGTRGEKLFF. CDR3 coding DNA: TGTGCCAGCAGCTTAGGTGGGACACGGGGAGAAAAACTGTTTTTT. The full variable domain, in which reference TRBV7-9 and TRBJ1-4 provide the parts outside the CDR3, is DTGVSQNPRHKITKRGQNVTFRCDPISEHNRLYWYRQTLGQGPEFLTYFQNEAQLEKSRLLSDRFSAERPKGSFSTLEIQRTEQGDSAMYLCASSLGGTRGEKLFFGSGTQLSVL.